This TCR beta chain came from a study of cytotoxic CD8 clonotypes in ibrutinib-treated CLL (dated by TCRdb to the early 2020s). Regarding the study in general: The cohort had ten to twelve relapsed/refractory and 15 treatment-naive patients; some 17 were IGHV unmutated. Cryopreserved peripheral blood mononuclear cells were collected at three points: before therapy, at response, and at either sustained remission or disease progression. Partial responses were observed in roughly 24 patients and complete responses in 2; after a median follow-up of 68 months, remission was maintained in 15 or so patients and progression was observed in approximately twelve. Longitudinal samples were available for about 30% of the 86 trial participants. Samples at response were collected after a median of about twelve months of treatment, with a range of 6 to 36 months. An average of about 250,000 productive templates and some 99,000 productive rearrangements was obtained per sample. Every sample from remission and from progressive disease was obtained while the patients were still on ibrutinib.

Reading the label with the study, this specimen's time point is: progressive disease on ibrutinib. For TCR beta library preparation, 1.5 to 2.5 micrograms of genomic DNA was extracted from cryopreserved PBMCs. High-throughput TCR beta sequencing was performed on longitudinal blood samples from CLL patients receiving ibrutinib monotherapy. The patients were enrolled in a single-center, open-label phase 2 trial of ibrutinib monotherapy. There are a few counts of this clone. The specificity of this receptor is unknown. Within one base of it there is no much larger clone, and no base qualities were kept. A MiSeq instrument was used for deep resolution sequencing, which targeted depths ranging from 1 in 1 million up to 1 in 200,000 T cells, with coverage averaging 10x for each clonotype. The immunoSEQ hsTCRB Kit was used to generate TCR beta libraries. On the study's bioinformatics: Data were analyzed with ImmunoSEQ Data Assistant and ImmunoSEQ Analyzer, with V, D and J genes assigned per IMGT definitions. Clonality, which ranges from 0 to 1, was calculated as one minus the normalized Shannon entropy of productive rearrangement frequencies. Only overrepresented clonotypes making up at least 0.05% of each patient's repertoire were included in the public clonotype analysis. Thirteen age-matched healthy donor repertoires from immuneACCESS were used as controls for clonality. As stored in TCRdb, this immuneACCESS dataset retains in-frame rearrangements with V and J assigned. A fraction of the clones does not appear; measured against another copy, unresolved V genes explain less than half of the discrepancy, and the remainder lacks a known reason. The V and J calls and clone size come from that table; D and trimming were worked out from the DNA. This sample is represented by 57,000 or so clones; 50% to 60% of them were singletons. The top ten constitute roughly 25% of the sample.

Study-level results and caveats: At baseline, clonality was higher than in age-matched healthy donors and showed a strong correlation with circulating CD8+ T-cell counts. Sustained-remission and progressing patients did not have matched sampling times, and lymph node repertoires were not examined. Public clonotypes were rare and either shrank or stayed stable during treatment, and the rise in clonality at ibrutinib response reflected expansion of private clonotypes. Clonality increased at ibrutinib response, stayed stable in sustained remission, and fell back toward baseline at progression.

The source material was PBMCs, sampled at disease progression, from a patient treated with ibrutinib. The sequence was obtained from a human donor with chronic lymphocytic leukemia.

The DNA sequence is given as TGTGCCAGCTGGGGTGGAGAAGCTTTCTTT. It is translated as CASWGGEAFF. The rearrangement combines TRBV6-5 with TRBJ1-1; no confident D gene assignment can be made. CDR3 length: 10 amino acids, cysteine to phenylalanine. The only DNA kept is the CDR3, 30 bases in frame from the first base. The germline V gene encodes CDR1 MNHEY and CDR2 SVGAGI. Cut back by 8 bases and 8 bases, the V and J ends lie 9 bases apart.